Presented here are 14 T cell receptor beta chains from one specimen sequenced in a study of blood T cell repertoires in COVID-19. Data came from immunoSEQ multiplex PCR; TCRdb stores just in-frame clones and leaves some out. The sample holds 200,000 or so clones, approximately 88% seen once. Specimen: peripheral blood. The receptors originated from a man aged 60 to 75 who had recovered from COVID-19.

CDR3 nucleotide sequence: TGTGCCAGCAGTTGGAGGGCCGGGTCCTACAATGAGCAGTTCTTC. Its translation: CASSWRAGSYNEQFF. This chain uses TRBV5-4 with TRBJ2-1, with a possible D match to TRBD2 (6 bases). This CDR3 has 15 residues. The germline CDR1 and CDR2 sequences are SGHNT and YYREEE (reference sequence). Trimming stripped 5 bases from V and 1 base from J, with 13 bases between.

The chain recombines TRBV7-3 with TRBJ2-6; TRBD2 agrees at 7 bases. Germline loops: CDR1 SGHTA, CDR2 FQGTGA. Trimming removed 6 bases from V and 0 bases from J; junction bases left unmatched: 5. The CDR3 length is 16 residues. The CDR3 DNA reads as TGTGCCAGCAGTCTGAGCGGGGTCTCTGGGGCCAACGTCCTGACTTTC. It translates to CASSLSGVSGANVLTF.

The rearrangement links TRBV11-2 to TRBJ2-1; TRBD1 might be the D (5 bases). The ends were cut back, 4 bases at V and 3 bases at J, with 25 bases in the middle. The CDR3 has 19 amino acids. Germline CDR1 and CDR2: SGHAT and FQNNGV. In DNA, the CDR3 is TGTGCCAGCAGCTCTGAATCGCTTCTCAGGGATCGGATCTACAATGAGCAGTTCTTC. Its protein is CASSSESLLRDRIYNEQFF.

This chain joins TRBV7-8 and TRBJ2-3; 11 positions agree with TRBD2. From germline, CDR1 is SGHVS and CDR2 FQNEAQ. J gave up 3 bases and V 4 bases, and 6 bases lay outside the gene matches. The length of the CDR3 is 16 residues. The DNA for the CDR3 is TGTGCCAGCAGCTCCTTAGCGGGGGGGTTGACAGATACGCAGTATTTT. Protein product: CASSSLAGGLTDTQYF.

This chain connects TRBV19 to TRBJ2-7, with D possibly being TRBD2 (6 bases). Germline V gives CDR1 LNHDA, CDR2 SQIVND (reference sequence). The CDR3 extends over 15 amino acids. The V gene lost 3 bases and the J gene lost 2 bases, with 14 bases spanning the gap. The CDR3 DNA sequence: TGTGCCAGTAGTATCTCGTGGAGGGGCCCCTACGAGCAGTACTTC. Its translation is CASSISWRGPYEQYF.

The chain carries TRBV6-5 and TRBJ2-7, with TRBD1 identical over 7 bases. CDR1 MNHEY and CDR2 SVGAGI come from the germline V gene. This CDR3 spans 13 amino acids. V lost 5 bases to trimming and J lost 6 bases; unmatched junction nucleotides: 7. The CDR3 here is CASSKTGAGEQYF. The CDR3 DNA is TGTGCCAGCAGTAAAACAGGGGCTGGCGAGCAGTACTTC.

This chain links TRBV6-5 with TRBJ1-1; D not certain. Germline V lookup: CDR1 MNHEY, CDR2 SVGAGI. Trimming took 10 bases from V and 4 from J, leaving 13 bases between them. The CDR3 sequence is 12 residues long. CDR3 bases: TGTGCCACCAACTTAGTGGTCACTGAAGCTTTCTTT. Its translation is CATNLVVTEAFF.

The V and J genes are TRBV27 and TRBJ1-3; 8 nucleotides align to TRBD1. The CDR3 has 12 amino acids. V trimming: 8 bases; J trimming: 9 bases; junction bases outside the gene matches: 6. Germline assignment: CDR1 MNHEY and CDR2 SMNVEV (reference sequence). CDR3 nucleotide sequence: TGTGCCAGCGGACAGGGTTGCCGCACCATATATTTT. It translates to CASGQGCRTIYF.

This chain uses TRBV29-1 with TRBJ2-2; D is perhaps TRBD2 (6 bases). The V and J ends lost 6 bases and 1 base respectively, with 12 bases between them. From germline, CDR1 is SQVTM and CDR2 ANQGSEA. CDR3 length: 14 amino acids. The CDR3 DNA reads as TGCAGCGTGCGGGGTCTTTTGAACACCGGGGAGCTGTTTTTT. It specifies CSVRGLLNTGELFF.

The chain couples TRBV30 to TRBJ2-4; unclear D gene. V was cut by 0 bases and J by 0 bases, with 6 bases left in between. Per the germline V gene, CDR1 is GTSNPN and CDR2 is SVGIG (reference sequence). The CDR3 extends over 14 amino acids. CDR3 nucleotide sequence: TGTGCCTGGAGTGTATTCCAAGCCAAAAACATTCAGTACTTC. It codes for CAWSVFQAKNIQYF.

This clone appeared many times. V is TRBV11-3 and J is TRBJ2-2, with D perhaps matching TRBD1 (6 bases). Trimming removed 2 bases from V and 2 bases from J, with 15 bases in between. CDR1 is SGHNT and CDR2 is YENEEA in the germline V gene. The CDR3 sequence is 17 residues long. The CDR3: CASSLMATGVNTGELFF. DNA for the CDR3: TGTGCCAGCAGCTTAATGGCGACAGGAGTAAACACCGGGGAGCTGTTTTTT.

The chain recombines TRBV24-1 with TRBJ2-1; 8 bases line up with TRBD2. Germline CDR1 and CDR2: KGHDR and SFDVKD. CDR3 length: 15 amino acids. Trimming at V came to 4 bases and at J to 3 bases, leaving 4 bases not matched to a gene. CDR3 DNA sequence: TGTGCCACCAGTGACCCTGGGACTAGCTACAATGAGCAGTTCTTC. It codes for CATSDPGTSYNEQFF.

The rearrangement joins TRBV27 to TRBJ2-3; D may be TRBD2 (6 bases). CDR3 length equals 13 residues. Trimming removed 1 base at V and 8 bases at J, with 10 bases between. Germline V gives CDR1 MNHEY, CDR2 SMNVEV (reference sequence). The CDR3 DNA is TGTGCCAGCAGTTTATTTTTGGGGGGTACGCAGTATTTT. Amino acids: CASSLFLGGTQYF.

In this sample, this clone turned up a few times. The genes are TRBV13 and TRBJ2-7, with D unresolved. Germline V gene lookup returns CDR1 PRHDT and CDR2 FYEKMQ (reference sequence). The CDR3 extends over 13 amino acids. Trimming left V 5 bases short and J 1 base short, with 9 bases between. The CDR3 sequence: CASSPGSSYEQYF. For the CDR3, the DNA is TGTGCCAGCAGCCCCGGGTCGTCCTACGAGCAGTACTTC.